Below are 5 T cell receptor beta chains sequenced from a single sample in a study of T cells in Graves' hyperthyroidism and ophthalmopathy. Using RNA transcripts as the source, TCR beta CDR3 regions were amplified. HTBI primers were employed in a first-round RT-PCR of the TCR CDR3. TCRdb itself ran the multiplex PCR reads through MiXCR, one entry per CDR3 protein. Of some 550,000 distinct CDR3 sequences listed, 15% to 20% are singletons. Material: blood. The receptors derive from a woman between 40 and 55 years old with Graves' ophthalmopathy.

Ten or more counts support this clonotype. CDR3 region: CASSDLRVNEQFF. In DNA form, the CDR3 reads TGTGCCAGCAGTGACCTCAGGGTGAATGAGCAGTTCTTC. The chain has TRBV2 and TRBJ2-1; D is possibly TRBD1 (5 bases). The CDR3 runs to 13 residues. The V end lost 3 bases, the J end lost 7 bases, and 10 bases lay between the germline ends. Germline CDR1 SNHLY, CDR2 FYNNEI.

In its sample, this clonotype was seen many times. CDR3 nucleotide sequence: TGTGCCAGCACCTCCCGGGGAGGGAATTCACCCCTCCACTTT. This codes for CASTSRGGNSPLHF. The genes are TRBV27 and TRBJ1-6; D unresolved. This CDR3 has 14 residues. The germline V gene has CDR1 MNHEY and CDR2 SMNVEV (reference sequence). V gave up 7 bases and J gave up 7 bases, with 14 bases separating them.

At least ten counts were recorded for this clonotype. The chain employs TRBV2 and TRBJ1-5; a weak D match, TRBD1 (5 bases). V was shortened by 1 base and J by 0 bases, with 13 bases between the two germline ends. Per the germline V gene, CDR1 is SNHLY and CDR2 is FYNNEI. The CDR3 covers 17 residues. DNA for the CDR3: TGTGCCAGCAGTGAAGTGGTAGGGGACTATAGCAATCAGCCCCAGCATTTT. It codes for CASSEVVGDYSNQPQHF.

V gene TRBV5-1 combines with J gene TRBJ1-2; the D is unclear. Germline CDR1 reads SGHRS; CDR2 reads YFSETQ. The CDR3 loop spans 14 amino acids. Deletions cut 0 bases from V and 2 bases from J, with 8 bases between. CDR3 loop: CASSLGSDNYGYTF. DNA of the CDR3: TGCGCCAGCAGCTTGGGCTCAGACAACTATGGCTACACCTTC.

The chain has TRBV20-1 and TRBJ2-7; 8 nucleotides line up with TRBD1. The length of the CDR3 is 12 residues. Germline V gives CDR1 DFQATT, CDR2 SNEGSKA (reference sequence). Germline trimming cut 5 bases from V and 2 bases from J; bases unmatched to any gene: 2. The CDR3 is CSARQGTYEQYF. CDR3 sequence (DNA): TGCAGTGCTCGACAGGGGACCTACGAGCAGTACTTC.